The next 19 T cell receptor beta chains were all read from a single sample in a study of cytomegalovirus exposure and HLA in healthy donors. Clones were sequenced by immunoSEQ multiplex PCR, and TCRdb holds only the in-frame ones, with some missing. The table shows approximately 150,000 clones, with approximately 89% occurring only once. Sequencing used PBMCs. The source is a man between 18 and 35 years old in good health and CMV-seronegative.

The gene calls are TRBV9 and TRBJ1-1; no definite D call. CDR3 length: 14 amino acids. The V and J ends lost 4 bases and 3 bases respectively, with 13 bases between them. Germline CDR1 reads SGDLS; CDR2 reads YYNGEE. The CDR3 protein is CASSPRVGDTEAFF. DNA for the CDR3: TGTGCCAGCAGCCCCCGGGTGGGAGACACTGAAGCTTTCTTT.

This clone has only a few counts. The chain couples TRBV5-6 to TRBJ2-1, with 9 positions matching TRBD1. The CDR3 sequence is 15 residues long. The V segment lost 5 bases and the J segment 4 bases; nucleotides outside the gene matches: 7. Germline V gene lookup returns CDR1 SGHDT and CDR2 YYEEEE. CDR3 nucleotide sequence: TGTGCCAGCAGAGACCCGGGACAGGGTTACAATGAGCAGTTCTTC. Protein product: CASRDPGQGYNEQFF.

This clone came up once. This chain links TRBV6-1 with TRBJ2-1; 8 nucleotides align to TRBD2. The length of the CDR3 is 17 residues. V gave up 3 bases and J gave up 7 bases; unmatched junction bases: 14. Germline CDR1 reads MNHNS; CDR2 reads SASEGT. CDR3 protein: CASSDLGGALVHNEQFF. The CDR3 nucleotides are TGTGCCAGCAGTGACCTCGGGGGGGCCTTGGTACATAATGAGCAGTTCTTC.

The rearrangement links TRBV15 to TRBJ1-1; no definite D call. CDR1 and CDR2 (germline): LNHNV, YYDKDF (reference sequence). The V gene lost 0 bases and the J gene lost 1 base, with 21 bases spanning the gap. The length of the CDR3 is 19 residues. CDR3: CATSRDPGKLGSGNTEAFF. CDR3 nucleotides: TGTGCCACCAGCAGAGACCCGGGTAAATTAGGTAGTGGGAACACTGAAGCTTTCTTT.

This rearrangement joins TRBV11-2 to TRBJ2-7; possible D gene TRBD2, 5 bases. This CDR3 is built from 14 residues. Looked up from germline, CDR1 is SGHAT and CDR2 is FQNNGV. Trimming took 0 bases from V and 7 from J, leaving 13 bases between them. The CDR3 DNA is TGTGCCAGCAGCTTAGATGCGACTATTGAAGAGCAGTACGTC. Translation gives CASSLDATIEEQYV.

The genes are TRBV9 and TRBJ2-2, with TRBD1 as a possible D gene (6 bases). CDR1 and CDR2 (germline): SGDLS, YYNGEE. The germline V and J ends were trimmed by 0 bases and 3 bases, with 9 bases remaining between them. The CDR3 totals 15 residues. CDR3 in amino acids: CASSVGAGDTGELFF. The DNA of the CDR3 is TGTGCCAGCAGCGTAGGGGCAGGGGACACCGGGGAGCTGTTTTTT.

The V and J genes are TRBV6-1 and TRBJ2-7; 10 positions agree with TRBD2. From germline, CDR1 is MNHNS and CDR2 SASEGT. Unmatched junction bases numbered 4, after V lost 2 bases and J lost 6 bases. The CDR3 spans 14 residues. CDR3 loop: CASSELVAGGEQYV. The CDR3 coding sequence is TGTGCCAGCAGTGAACTTGTAGCGGGAGGCGAGCAGTACGTC.

V and J are TRBV5-5 and TRBJ2-1; no reliable D call. The CDR3 is made up of 13 amino acids. V lost 0 bases to trimming and J lost 6 bases, with 7 bases between them. From germline, CDR1 is SGHKS and CDR2 YYEKEE (reference sequence). The CDR3: CASSLVTINEQFF. The CDR3 DNA is TGTGCCAGCAGCTTGGTTACTATCAATGAGCAGTTCTTC.

This chain connects TRBV6-6 to TRBJ1-4, with 7 positions matching TRBD1. Germline V gene data show CDR1 as MNHNY and CDR2 as SVGAGI (reference sequence). The CDR3 has 15 residues. The V and J ends lost 0 bases and 4 bases, in that order; junction bases with no gene match: 2. DNA for the CDR3: TGTGCCAGCAGTTACTCGCAGGGGGTTAATGAAAAACTGTTTTTT. Protein: CASSYSQGVNEKLFF.

The J gene is TRBJ1-1, the V gene TRBV4-3; D remains unclear. In germline, CDR1 is LGHNA, CDR2 YSLEER. V was trimmed by 0 bases and J by 6 bases, leaving 8 bases between them. This CDR3 contains 13 residues. The DNA for the CDR3 is TGCGCCAGCAGCCAAGATCCCGGGGCTGAAGCTTTCTTT. It is translated as CASSQDPGAEAFF.

The J gene is TRBJ2-6, the V gene TRBV10-1; D ambiguous. Germline V gene data show CDR1 as WNHNN and CDR2 as SYGVQD (reference sequence). The CDR3 totals 15 residues. V dropped 6 bases and J dropped 0 bases, with 9 bases sitting between them. The CDR3 DNA reads TGCGCCAGCAGCAGCGATAGCTCTGGGGCCAACGTCCTGACTTTC. Translation gives CASSSDSSGANVLTF.

The chain has TRBV9 and TRBJ2-1, with D perhaps matching TRBD1 (5 bases). Trimming took off 0 bases at V and 3 bases at J, with 10 bases between the two ends. Looked up from germline, CDR1 is SGDLS and CDR2 is YYNGEE. This CDR3 region has 15 residues. The CDR3 DNA sequence: TGTGCCAGCAGCGTAGACACAGGTTTCTACAATGAGCAGTTCTTC. The encoded protein is CASSVDTGFYNEQFF.

This clone was found once. The chain recombines TRBV2 with TRBJ2-5; the D is unclear. Germline V gives CDR1 SNHLY, CDR2 FYNNEI. This CDR3 has 14 residues. The V end lost 5 bases, the J end lost 3 bases, and 13 bases lay between the germline ends. CDR3 coding DNA: TGTGCCAGCAGTAGAGACACCGCCGAAGAGACCCAGTACTTC. Translated: CASSRDTAEETQYF.

In nucleotides, the CDR3 is TGTGCCAGCAGCCCCCTCCTCCGACAGGGGCAGACTTCTAGCAATGAGCAGTTCTTC. Protein: CASSPLLRQGQTSSNEQFF. This chain links TRBV7-9 with TRBJ2-1; 8 bases align to TRBD1. After removal of 5 bases from V and 6 bases from J, the junction contained 21 bases not matched to a gene. Germline assignment: CDR1 SEHNR and CDR2 FQNEAQ (reference sequence). The CDR3 contains 19 residues.

V is TRBV7-8 and J is TRBJ1-5; D remains ambiguous. The germline CDR1 and CDR2 sequences are SGHVS and FQNEAQ. Between the trimmed V and J ends, which lost 8 bases and 5 bases, there was a span of 13 bases. This CDR3 region has 13 residues. The CDR3 loop reads CASSVGGYQPQHF. CDR3 bases: TGTGCCAGCTCCGTCGGTGGTTATCAGCCCCAGCATTTT.

The chain joins TRBV5-1 to TRBJ2-1, with D possibly being TRBD1 (7 bases). Trimming shortened V by 1 base and J by 7 bases, and 21 bases separated the two germline ends. Germline CDR1 is SGHRS and CDR2 is YFSETQ. The CDR3 extends over 17 amino acids. CDR3 loop: CASSLFVGGGARNEQFF. In DNA, the CDR3 is TGCGCCAGCAGCTTGTTCGTTGGAGGGGGCGCGAGGAATGAGCAGTTCTTC.

This clone was detected only once. J is TRBJ1-2 and V is TRBV27; 8 bases line up with TRBD1. Germline assignment: CDR1 MNHEY and CDR2 SMNVEV (reference sequence). V dropped 5 bases and J dropped 6; count of bases not matched to a gene: 17. The CDR3 is 17 residues long. The CDR3 sequence: CASSPKGQGFSSHGYTF. The DNA for the CDR3 is TGTGCCAGCAGTCCCAAAGGACAGGGATTTTCCTCCCATGGCTACACCTTC.

The chain combines TRBV5-4 with TRBJ2-2; 15 nucleotides match TRBD2. Germline lookup yields CDR1 SGHNT and CDR2 YYREEE (reference sequence). The CDR3 covers 17 residues. The trim removed 0 bases at V and 5 bases at J, leaving 2 bases unmatched. Here the CDR3 DNA reads TGTGCCAGCAGCTTGGGGACTAGCGGGAGGGTTACCGGGGAGCTGTTTTTT. Protein: CASSLGTSGRVTGELFF.

The CDR3 spells CASSLPQNEKLFF. CDR3 in DNA: TGTGCCAGCAGCTTACCCCAGAATGAAAAACTGTTTTTT. The rearrangement links TRBV7-9 to TRBJ1-4; D unclear. The germline gives CDR1 SEHNR, CDR2 FQNEAQ (reference sequence). V shed 2 bases and J shed 5 bases, with 6 bases lying between them. This CDR3 is 13 amino acids long.